The 22 T cell receptor beta chains below all came from one sample that was sequenced in a study of blood T cell repertoires in COVID-19. TCRdb's copy holds only in-frame clones and misses some; the assay was immunoSEQ multiplex PCR. The sample lists around 130,000 clones, 84% occurring once. The sample consisted of peripheral blood. Source of these receptors: a woman aged 55-75 years with acute or convalescent COVID-19.

The V gene is TRBV18, the J gene TRBJ1-6; 9 bases are shared with TRBD1. This CDR3 comprises 14 residues. CDR1 is KGHSH, CDR2 LQKENI, per germline. After removal of 3 bases from V and 7 bases from J, the junction contained 1 base not matched to a gene. CDR3 protein: CASSPGQGNSPLHF. As DNA, the CDR3 is TGTGCCAGCTCACCCGGACAGGGGAATTCACCCCTCCACTTT.

This chain joins TRBV6-5 and TRBJ1-5; perhaps TRBD1 as D (6 bases). Trimming stripped 5 bases from V and 7 bases from J, with 9 bases between. The CDR3 is made up of 12 amino acids. Germline V gene data show CDR1 as MNHEY and CDR2 as SVGAGI. Here the CDR3 DNA reads TGTGCCAGCAGTCACAGGGACCAGCCCCAGCATTTT. This encodes CASSHRDQPQHF.

This clone was seen once. This rearrangement joins TRBV3-1 (or the pseudogene TRBV3-2) to TRBJ1-1; 7 positions match TRBD1. The germline V gene encodes CDR1 LGHDT and CDR2 YNNKEL (reference sequence). This CDR3 is 15 amino acids long. After removal of 5 bases from V and 6 bases from J, the junction contained 12 bases not matched to a gene. Here the CDR3 DNA reads TGTGCCAGCAGCGCGGGGACAGCGGCTTATGCTGAAGCTTTCTTT. Residues: CASSAGTAAYAEAFF.

The chain employs TRBV18 and TRBJ1-1; D not certain. V lost 3 bases, J lost 0 bases, and 8 bases lay in between. CDR1 is KGHSH and CDR2 is LQKENI in the germline V gene. The CDR3 has 14 residues. The CDR3 DNA reads TGTGCCAGCTCACCGGCAGTCATGAACACTGAAGCTTTCTTT. This gives the protein CASSPAVMNTEAFF.

This clone has just one count. CDR3 DNA: TGTGCCAGCAGTGAACGATTCCGGGACAGGGGTGAAAAACTGTTTTTT. Amino acids: CASSERFRDRGEKLFF. V gene TRBV2 combines with J gene TRBJ1-4, with 10 nucleotides matching TRBD1. Germline V lookup: CDR1 SNHLY, CDR2 FYNNEI. The CDR3 extends over 16 amino acids. The J segment lost 7 bases and the V segment lost 2 bases, leaving 7 bases of the junction unmatched.

The chain combines TRBV29-1 with TRBJ1-2, with D perhaps TRBD1 (6 bases). The germline V and J ends were trimmed by 7 bases and 3 bases, with 6 bases remaining between them. The CDR3 length is 10 residues. Looked up from germline, CDR1 is SQVTM and CDR2 is ANQGSEA. CDR3: CSAGDYGYTF. The CDR3 bases are TGCAGCGCAGGGGACTATGGCTACACCTTC.

This chain uses TRBV4-1 with TRBJ1-2; D uncertain. The germline CDR1 and CDR2 sequences are MGHRA and YSYEKL. V was pared by 1 base and J by 0 bases, with 18 bases between. The length of the CDR3 is 18 residues. CDR3 protein: CASSQAVLAGDTNYGYTF. CDR3 nucleotides: TGCGCCAGCAGCCAAGCCGTGCTAGCGGGCGATACTAACTATGGCTACACCTTC.

The V and J genes are TRBV19 and TRBJ1-4, with D perhaps TRBD1 (5 bases). Germline-derived CDR1 and CDR2 are LNHDA and SQIVND (reference sequence). The CDR3 has 15 amino acids. V was cut by 6 bases and J by 8 bases, with 19 bases left in between. The CDR3 sequence: CASSSTSGRGEKLFF. CDR3 sequence (DNA): TGTGCCAGTAGCTCAACCTCTGGGAGGGGCGAAAAACTGTTTTTT.

V is TRBV7-6 and J is TRBJ1-3; D is unclear. The CDR3 loop spans 16 amino acids. Germline CDR1 SGHVS, CDR2 FNYEAQ. V shed 1 base and J shed 2 bases, with 12 bases lying between them. The chain's CDR3 is CASSLGPGVAGNTIYF. CDR3 nucleotide sequence: TGTGCCAGCAGCTTAGGCCCGGGAGTCGCTGGAAACACCATATATTTT.

The chain links TRBV14 to TRBJ1-3; D is possibly TRBD1 (6 bases). The V end lost 7 bases, the J end lost 3 bases, and 7 bases lay between the germline ends. Germline V gene sequence: CDR1 SGHDN, CDR2 FVKESK. This CDR3 region has 12 residues. CDR3 bases: TGTGCCAGCAAGGGGGTTGGAAACACCATATATTTT. Amino acids: CASKGVGNTIYF.

The chain employs TRBV5-4 and TRBJ1-3; D is perhaps TRBD1 (5 bases). Trimming removed 4 bases at V and 0 bases at J, with 8 bases between. CDR3 length: 14 amino acids. From germline, CDR1 is SGHNT and CDR2 YYREEE (reference sequence). The CDR3 loop reads CASSGTGSGNTIYF. In DNA form, the CDR3 reads TGTGCCAGCAGCGGCACAGGCTCTGGAAACACCATATATTTT.

J is TRBJ1-4 and V is TRBV30; TRBD1 aligns across 7 bases. After removal of 4 bases from V and 8 bases from J, the junction contained 1 base not matched to a gene. Germline CDR1 GTSNPN, CDR2 SVGIG (reference sequence). This CDR3 is built from 11 residues. The CDR3 bases are TGTGCCTGGACAGGGGGAGAAAAACTGTTTTTT. Residues: CAWTGGEKLFF.

The gene calls are TRBV20-1 and TRBJ1-1; D ambiguous. Germline loops: CDR1 DFQATT, CDR2 SNEGSKA (reference sequence). V lost 1 base to trimming and J lost 6 bases, with 6 bases between them. CDR3 length: 11 residues. Here the CDR3 reads CSARVGAEAFF. In DNA form, the CDR3 reads TGCAGTGCTAGAGTCGGGGCTGAAGCTTTCTTT.

This chain links TRBV13 with TRBJ2-7; D might be TRBD1 (5 bases). Germline CDR1 reads PRHDT; CDR2 reads FYEKMQ (reference sequence). The CDR3 length is 13 residues. V was trimmed by 2 bases and J by 5 bases, leaving 10 bases between them. For the CDR3, the DNA is TGTGCCAGCAGCTTATTGCAGGGCCACGAGCAGTACTTC. Residues: CASSLLQGHEQYF. The variable domain in full, with the rest retrieved from reference TRBV13 and TRBJ2-7, is AAGVIQSPRHLIKEKRETATLKCYPIPRHDTVYWYQQGPGQDPQFLISFYEKMQSDKGSIPDRFSAQQFSDYHSELNMSSLELGDSALYFCASSLLQGHEQYFGPGTRLTVT.

The chain uses TRBV24-1 and TRBJ2-2, with TRBD1 identical over 8 bases. Germline CDR1 reads KGHDR; CDR2 reads SFDVKD. CDR3 size: 16 residues. The junction had 5 bases not matched to a gene; V was cut back by 3 bases and J by 3 bases. DNA for the CDR3: TGTGCCACCAGTGATAGGGCAGGGGGCTACACCGGGGAGCTGTTTTTT. It specifies CATSDRAGGYTGELFF.

The chain combines TRBV5-1 with TRBJ1-1; D ambiguous. The CDR3 is 14 residues long. Germline CDR1 SGHRS, CDR2 YFSETQ. Deletions cut 5 bases from V and 6 bases from J, with 17 bases between. This CDR3 is CASSSTNHGSEAFF. The CDR3 DNA is TGCGCCAGCAGTTCCACCAATCACGGGTCTGAAGCTTTCTTT. Looking up the rest from reference TRBV5-1 and TRBJ1-1 gives the full variable domain: KAGVTQTPRYLIKTRGQQVTLSCSPISGHRSVSWYQQTPGQGLQFLFEYFSETQRNKGNFPGRFSGRQFSNSRSEMNVSTLELGDSALYLCASSSTNHGSEAFFGQGTRLTVV.

CDR3 loop: CASSSGYSYNEQFF. In DNA, the CDR3 is TGCGCCAGCAGCTCAGGTTACTCCTACAATGAGCAGTTCTTC. The rearrangement uses TRBV5-1 and TRBJ2-1; the D is unclear. The V and J ends lost 3 bases and 0 bases respectively, with 7 bases between them. The CDR3 spans 14 residues. The germline V gene encodes CDR1 SGHRS and CDR2 YFSETQ. The entire variable domain, with the rest obtained from reference TRBV5-1 and TRBJ2-1, is as follows: KAGVTQTPRYLIKTRGQQVTLSCSPISGHRSVSWYQQTPGQGLQFLFEYFSETQRNKGNFPGRFSGRQFSNSRSEMNVSTLELGDSALYLCASSSGYSYNEQFFGPGTRLTVL.

V gene TRBV12-3 or TRBV12-4 combines with J gene TRBJ1-1; D might be TRBD1 (6 bases). V dropped 5 bases and J dropped 7 bases, with 14 bases sitting between them. The CDR3 spans 13 residues. CDR3 bases: TGTGCCAGCAGTCCCCTTCGGACAGTTGAAGCTTTCTTT. Its translation is CASSPLRTVEAFF.

This chain uses TRBV5-4 with TRBJ1-2, with 8 bases identical to TRBD1. The CDR3 is 15 amino acids. V was clipped by 0 bases and J by 3 bases; unmatched bases: 4. Germline V lookup: CDR1 SGHNT, CDR2 YYREEE (reference sequence). The CDR3 loop reads CASSLGTGSYYGYTF. In DNA, the CDR3 is TGTGCCAGCAGCTTGGGGACAGGGTCATACTATGGCTACACCTTC.

This clone was recorded a few times. J is TRBJ1-1 and V is TRBV4-2; D is undetermined. The CDR3 is made up of 15 amino acids. Germline assignment: CDR1 LGHNA and CDR2 YNFKEQ. V was trimmed by 0 bases and J by 8 bases, leaving 16 bases between them. The CDR3 spells CASSQETLERGEAFF. CDR3 nucleotide sequence: TGTGCCAGCAGCCAAGAGACTCTCGAGCGAGGAGAAGCTTTCTTT.

The rearrangement joins TRBV27 to TRBJ1-6; no firm D call. The CDR3 covers 14 residues. In germline, CDR1 is MNHEY, CDR2 SMNVEV (reference sequence). V dropped 4 bases and J dropped 10 bases, with 14 bases sitting between them. CDR3 nucleotides: TGTGCCAGCAGTTATGCCTCAGCGTACTCACCCCTCCACTTT. It yields the protein CASSYASAYSPLHF.

A note on this clone: Other DNA sequences within the sample encode an identical CDR3. The rearrangement links TRBV6-1 to TRBJ1-5; TRBD1 is a possible D gene (5 bases). The ends were cut back, 3 bases at V and 4 bases at J, with 10 bases in the middle. Looked up from germline, CDR1 is MNHNS and CDR2 is SASEGT. This CDR3 spans 14 amino acids. CDR3 DNA: TGTGCCAGCAGTGAGCTGGGGGGGAATCAGCCCCAGCATTTT. Its translation: CASSELGGNQPQHF.